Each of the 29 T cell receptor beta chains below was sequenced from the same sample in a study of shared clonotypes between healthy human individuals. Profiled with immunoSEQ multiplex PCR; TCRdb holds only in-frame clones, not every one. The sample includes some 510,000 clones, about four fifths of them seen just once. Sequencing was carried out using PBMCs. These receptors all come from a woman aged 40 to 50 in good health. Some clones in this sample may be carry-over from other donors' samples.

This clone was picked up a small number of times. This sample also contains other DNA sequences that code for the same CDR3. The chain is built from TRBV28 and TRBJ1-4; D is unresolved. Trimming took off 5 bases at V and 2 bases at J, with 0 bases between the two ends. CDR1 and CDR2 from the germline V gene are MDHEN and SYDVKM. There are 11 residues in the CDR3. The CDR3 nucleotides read TGTGCCAGCAGTACTAATGAAAAACTGTTTTTT. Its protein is CASSTNEKLFF.

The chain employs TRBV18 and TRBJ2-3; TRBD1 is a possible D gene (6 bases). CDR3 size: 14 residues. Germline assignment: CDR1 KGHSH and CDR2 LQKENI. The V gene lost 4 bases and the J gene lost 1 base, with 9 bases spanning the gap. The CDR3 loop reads CASSHRDGTDTQYF. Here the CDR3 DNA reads TGTGCCAGCTCACACAGGGATGGCACAGATACGCAGTATTTT.

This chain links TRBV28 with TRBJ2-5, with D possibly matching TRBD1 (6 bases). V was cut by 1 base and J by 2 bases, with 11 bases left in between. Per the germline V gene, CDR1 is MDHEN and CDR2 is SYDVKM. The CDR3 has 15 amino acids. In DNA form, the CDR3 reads TGTGCCAGCAGTTTATCCGGTCAGGGGCAAGAGACCCAGTACTTC. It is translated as CASSLSGQGQETQYF.

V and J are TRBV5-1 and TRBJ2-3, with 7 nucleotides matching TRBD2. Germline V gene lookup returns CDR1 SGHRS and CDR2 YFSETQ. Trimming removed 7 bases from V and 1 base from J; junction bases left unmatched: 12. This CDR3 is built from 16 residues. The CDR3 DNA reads TGCGCCAGCGGATCGGGAGGTTTTCTGGGCACAGATACGCAGTATTTT. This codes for CASGSGGFLGTDTQYF.

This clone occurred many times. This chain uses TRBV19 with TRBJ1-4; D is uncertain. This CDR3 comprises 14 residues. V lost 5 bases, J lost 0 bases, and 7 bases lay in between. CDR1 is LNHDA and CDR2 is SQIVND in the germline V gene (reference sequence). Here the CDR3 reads CASSLMATNEKLFF. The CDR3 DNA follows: TGTGCCAGTAGTCTGATGGCAACTAATGAAAAACTGTTTTTT.

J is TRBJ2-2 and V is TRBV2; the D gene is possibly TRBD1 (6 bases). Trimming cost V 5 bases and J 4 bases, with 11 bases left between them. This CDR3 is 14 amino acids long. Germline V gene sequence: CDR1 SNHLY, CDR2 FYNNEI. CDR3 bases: TGTGCCAGCAGTTCACAGGGCCCCACCGGGGAGCTGTTTTTT. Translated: CASSSQGPTGELFF.

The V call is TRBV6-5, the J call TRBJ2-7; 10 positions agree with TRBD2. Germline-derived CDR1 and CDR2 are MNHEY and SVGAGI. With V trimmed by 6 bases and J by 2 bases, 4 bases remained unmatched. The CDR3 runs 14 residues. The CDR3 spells CASRLAGDPYEQYF. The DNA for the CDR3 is TGTGCCAGCAGGCTAGCGGGAGACCCCTACGAGCAGTACTTC.

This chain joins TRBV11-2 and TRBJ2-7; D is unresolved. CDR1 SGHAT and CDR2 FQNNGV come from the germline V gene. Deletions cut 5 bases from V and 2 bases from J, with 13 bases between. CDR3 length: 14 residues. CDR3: CASSAPGSTYEQYF. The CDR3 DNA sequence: TGTGCCAGCAGCGCACCCGGGTCCACCTACGAGCAGTACTTC.

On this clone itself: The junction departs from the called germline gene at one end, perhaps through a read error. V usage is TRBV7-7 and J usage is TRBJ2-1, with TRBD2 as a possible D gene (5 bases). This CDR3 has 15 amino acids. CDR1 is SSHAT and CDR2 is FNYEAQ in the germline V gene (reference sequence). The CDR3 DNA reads TGTGCTAGCAGCTTAGCTAGCTCCACAATCAATGAGCAGTTCTTC. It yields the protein CASSLASSTINEQFF.

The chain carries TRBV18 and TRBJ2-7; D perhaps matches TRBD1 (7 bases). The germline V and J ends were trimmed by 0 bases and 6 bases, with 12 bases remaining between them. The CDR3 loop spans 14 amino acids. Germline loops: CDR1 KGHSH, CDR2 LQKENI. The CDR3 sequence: CASSPPSQGGEQYF. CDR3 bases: TGTGCCAGCTCACCACCGAGCCAGGGGGGCGAGCAGTACTTC.

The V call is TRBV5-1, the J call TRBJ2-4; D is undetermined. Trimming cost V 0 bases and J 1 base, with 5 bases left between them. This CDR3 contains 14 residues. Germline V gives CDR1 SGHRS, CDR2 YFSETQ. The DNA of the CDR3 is TGCGCCAGCAGCTTGGACCAGGCCAAAAACATTCAGTACTTC. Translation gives CASSLDQAKNIQYF.

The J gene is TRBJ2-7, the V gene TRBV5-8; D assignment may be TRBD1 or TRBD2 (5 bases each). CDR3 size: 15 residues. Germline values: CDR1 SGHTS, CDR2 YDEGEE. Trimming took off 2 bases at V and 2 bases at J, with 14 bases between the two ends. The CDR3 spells CASSLVRGRAYEQYF. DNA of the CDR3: TGTGCCAGCAGCTTAGTACGGGGCCGGGCCTACGAGCAGTACTTC.

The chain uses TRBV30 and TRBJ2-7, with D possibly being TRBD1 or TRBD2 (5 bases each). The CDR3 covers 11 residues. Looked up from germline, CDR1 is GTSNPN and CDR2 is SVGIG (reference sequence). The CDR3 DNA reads TGTGTGGGACGGAAAGCCTACGAGCAGTACTTC. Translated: CVGRKAYEQYF.

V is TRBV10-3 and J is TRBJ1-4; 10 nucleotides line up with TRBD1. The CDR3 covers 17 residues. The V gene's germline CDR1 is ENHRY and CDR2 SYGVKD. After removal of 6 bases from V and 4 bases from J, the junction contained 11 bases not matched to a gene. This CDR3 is CAIRPGTGAALNEKLFF. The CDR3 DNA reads TGTGCCATCAGACCCGGGACAGGGGCCGCCCTTAATGAAAAACTGTTTTTT.

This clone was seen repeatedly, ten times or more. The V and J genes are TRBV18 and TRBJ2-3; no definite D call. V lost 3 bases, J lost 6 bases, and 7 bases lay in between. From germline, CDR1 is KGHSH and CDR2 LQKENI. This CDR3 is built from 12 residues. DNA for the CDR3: TGTGCCAGCTCACCCTCCAGGGATACGCAGTATTTT. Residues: CASSPSRDTQYF.

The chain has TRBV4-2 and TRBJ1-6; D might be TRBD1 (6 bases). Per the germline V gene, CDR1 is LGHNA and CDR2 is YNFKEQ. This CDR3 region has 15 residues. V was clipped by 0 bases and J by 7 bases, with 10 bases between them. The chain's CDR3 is CASSQDHTGNSPLHF. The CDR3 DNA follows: TGTGCCAGCAGCCAAGATCATACAGGGAATTCACCCCTCCACTTT.

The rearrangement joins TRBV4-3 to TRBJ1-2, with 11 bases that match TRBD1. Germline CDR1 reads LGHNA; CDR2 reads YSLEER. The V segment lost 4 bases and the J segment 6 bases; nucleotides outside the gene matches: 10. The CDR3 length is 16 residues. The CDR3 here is CASSRDRGIVGDGYTF. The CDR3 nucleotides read TGCGCCAGCAGCCGGGACAGGGGGATCGTCGGGGATGGCTACACCTTC.

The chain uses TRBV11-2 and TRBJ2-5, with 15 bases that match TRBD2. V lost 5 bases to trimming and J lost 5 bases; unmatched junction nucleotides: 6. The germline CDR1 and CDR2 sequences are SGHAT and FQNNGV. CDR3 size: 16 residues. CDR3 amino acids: CASSPGLAGGGETQYF. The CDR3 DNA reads TGTGCCAGCAGCCCGGGACTAGCGGGAGGTGGGGAGACCCAGTACTTC.

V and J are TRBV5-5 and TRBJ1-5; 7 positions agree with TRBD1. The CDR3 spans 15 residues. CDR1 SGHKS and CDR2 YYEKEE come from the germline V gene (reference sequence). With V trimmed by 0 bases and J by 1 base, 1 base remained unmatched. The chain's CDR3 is CASSLAGGSNQPQHF. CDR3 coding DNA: TGTGCCAGCAGCTTGGCAGGGGGAAGCAATCAGCCCCAGCATTTT.

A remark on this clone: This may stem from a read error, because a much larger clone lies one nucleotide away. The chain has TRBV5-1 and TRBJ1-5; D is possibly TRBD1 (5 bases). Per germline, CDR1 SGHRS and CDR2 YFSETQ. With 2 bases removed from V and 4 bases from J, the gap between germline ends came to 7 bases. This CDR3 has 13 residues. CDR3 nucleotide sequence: TGCGCCAGCAGCTTCAGGGTTAATCAGCCCCAGCATTTT. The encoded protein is CASSFRVNQPQHF.

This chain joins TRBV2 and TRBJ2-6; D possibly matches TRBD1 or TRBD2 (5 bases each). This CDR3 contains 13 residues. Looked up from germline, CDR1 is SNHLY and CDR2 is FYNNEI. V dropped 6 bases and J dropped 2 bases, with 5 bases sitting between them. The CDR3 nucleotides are TGTGCCAGCAGGGGACCTGGGGCCAACGTCCTGACTTTC. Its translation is CASRGPGANVLTF.

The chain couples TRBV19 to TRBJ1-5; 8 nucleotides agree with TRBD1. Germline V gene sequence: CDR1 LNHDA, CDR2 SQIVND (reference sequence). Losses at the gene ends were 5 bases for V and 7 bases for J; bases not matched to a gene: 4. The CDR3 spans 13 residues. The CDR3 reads CASSSDREQPQHF. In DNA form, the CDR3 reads TGTGCCAGTAGTTCGGACAGGGAACAGCCCCAGCATTTT. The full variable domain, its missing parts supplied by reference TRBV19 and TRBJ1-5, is DGGITQSPKYLFRKEGQNVTLSCEQNLNHDAMYWYRQDPGQGLRLIYYSQIVNDFQKGDIAEGYSVSREKKESFPLTVTSAQKNPTAFYLCASSSDREQPQHFGDGTRLSIL.

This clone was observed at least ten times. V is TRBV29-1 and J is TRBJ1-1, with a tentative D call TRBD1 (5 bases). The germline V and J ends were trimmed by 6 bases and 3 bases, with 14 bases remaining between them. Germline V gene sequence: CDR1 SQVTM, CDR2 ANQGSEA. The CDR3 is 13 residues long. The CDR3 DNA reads TGCAGCGTACAGCCGGACACCTACACTGAAGCTTTCTTT. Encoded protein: CSVQPDTYTEAFF.

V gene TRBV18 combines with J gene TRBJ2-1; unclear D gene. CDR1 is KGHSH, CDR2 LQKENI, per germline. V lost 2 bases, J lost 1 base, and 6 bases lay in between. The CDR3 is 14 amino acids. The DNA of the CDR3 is TGTGCCAGCTCACCAGCGTCGTCCTACAATGAGCAGTTCTTC. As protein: CASSPASSYNEQFF.

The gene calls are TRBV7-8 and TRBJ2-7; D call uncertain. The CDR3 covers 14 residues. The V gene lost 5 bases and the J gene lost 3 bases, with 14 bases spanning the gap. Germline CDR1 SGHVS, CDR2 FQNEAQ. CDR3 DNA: TGTGCCAGCAGCCCATTGGGTCCTCACTACGAGCAGTACTTC. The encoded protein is CASSPLGPHYEQYF. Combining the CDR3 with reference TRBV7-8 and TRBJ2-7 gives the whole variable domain GAGVSQSPRYKVAKRGQDVALRCDPISGHVSLFWYQQALGQGPEFLTYFQNEAQLDKSGLPSDRFFAERPEGSVSTLKIQRTQQEDSAVYLCASSPLGPHYEQYFGPGTRLTVT.

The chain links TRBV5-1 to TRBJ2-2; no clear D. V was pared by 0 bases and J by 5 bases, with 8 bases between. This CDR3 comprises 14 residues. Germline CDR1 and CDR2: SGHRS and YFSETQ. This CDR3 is CASSLGTETGELFF. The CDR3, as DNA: TGCGCCAGCAGCTTGGGGACCGAAACCGGGGAGCTGTTTTTT. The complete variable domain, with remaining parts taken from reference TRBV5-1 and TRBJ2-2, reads KAGVTQTPRYLIKTRGQQVTLSCSPISGHRSVSWYQQTPGQGLQFLFEYFSETQRNKGNFPGRFSGRQFSNSRSEMNVSTLELGDSALYLCASSLGTETGELFFGEGSRLTVL.

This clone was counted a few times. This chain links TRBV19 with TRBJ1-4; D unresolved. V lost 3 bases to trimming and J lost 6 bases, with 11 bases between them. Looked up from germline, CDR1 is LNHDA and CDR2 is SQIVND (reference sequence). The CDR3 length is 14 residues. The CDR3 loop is CASSIWQEDEKLFF. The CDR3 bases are TGTGCCAGTAGTATCTGGCAAGAGGATGAAAAACTGTTTTTT.

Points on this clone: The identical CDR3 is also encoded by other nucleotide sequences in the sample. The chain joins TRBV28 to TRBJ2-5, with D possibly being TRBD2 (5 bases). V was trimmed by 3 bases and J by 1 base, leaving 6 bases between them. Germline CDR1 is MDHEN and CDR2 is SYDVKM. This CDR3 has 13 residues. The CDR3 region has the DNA TGTGCCAGCAGTTTGCTAGCCCAAGAGACCCAGTACTTC. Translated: CASSLLAQETQYF.

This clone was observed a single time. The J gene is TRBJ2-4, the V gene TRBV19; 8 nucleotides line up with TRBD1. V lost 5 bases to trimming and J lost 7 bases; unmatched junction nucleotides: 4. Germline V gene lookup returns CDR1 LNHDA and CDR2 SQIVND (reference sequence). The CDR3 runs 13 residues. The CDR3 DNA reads TGTGCCAGTAGTGAGGACAGGGCGAACATTCAGTACTTC. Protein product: CASSEDRANIQYF.